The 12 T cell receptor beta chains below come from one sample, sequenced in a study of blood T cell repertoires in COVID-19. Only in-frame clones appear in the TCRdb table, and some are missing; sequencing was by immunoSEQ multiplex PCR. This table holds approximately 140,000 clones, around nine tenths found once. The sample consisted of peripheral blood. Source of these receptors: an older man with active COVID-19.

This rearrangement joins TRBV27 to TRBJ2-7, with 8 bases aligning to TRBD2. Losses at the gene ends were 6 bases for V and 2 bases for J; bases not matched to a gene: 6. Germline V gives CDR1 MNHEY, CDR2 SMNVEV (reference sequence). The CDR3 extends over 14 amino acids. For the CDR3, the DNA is TGTGCCAGCAGGCCTCTAGCGGGCCCCTACGAGCAGTACTTC. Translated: CASRPLAGPYEQYF.

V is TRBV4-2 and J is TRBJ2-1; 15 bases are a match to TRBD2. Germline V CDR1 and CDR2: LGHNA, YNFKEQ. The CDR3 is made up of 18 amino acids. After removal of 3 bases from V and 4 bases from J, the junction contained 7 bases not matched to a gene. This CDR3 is CASSHPGLAGGNYNEQFF. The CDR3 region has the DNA TGTGCCAGCAGCCACCCCGGACTAGCGGGAGGGAATTACAATGAGCAGTTCTTC.

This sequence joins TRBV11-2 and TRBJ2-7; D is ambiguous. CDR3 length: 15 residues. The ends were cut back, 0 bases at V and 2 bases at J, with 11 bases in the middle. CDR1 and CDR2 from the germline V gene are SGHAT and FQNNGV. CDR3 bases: TGTGCCAGCAGCTTAGATGGTGTCACTACCTACGAGCAGTACTTC. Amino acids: CASSLDGVTTYEQYF.

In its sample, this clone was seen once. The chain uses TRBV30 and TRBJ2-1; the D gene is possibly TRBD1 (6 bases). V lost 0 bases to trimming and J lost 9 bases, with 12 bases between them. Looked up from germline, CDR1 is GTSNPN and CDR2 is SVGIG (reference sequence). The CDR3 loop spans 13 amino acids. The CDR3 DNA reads TGTGCCTGGAGTGTAGCAGGGGAAGGTGAGCAGTTCTTC. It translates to CAWSVAGEGEQFF.

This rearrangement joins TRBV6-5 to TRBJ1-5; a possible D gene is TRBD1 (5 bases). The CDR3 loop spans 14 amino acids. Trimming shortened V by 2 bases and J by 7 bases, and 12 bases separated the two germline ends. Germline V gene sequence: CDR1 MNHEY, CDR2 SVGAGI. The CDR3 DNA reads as TGTGCCAGCAGTTACCGCCAGGGAATCCAGCCCCAGCATTTT. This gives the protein CASSYRQGIQPQHF.

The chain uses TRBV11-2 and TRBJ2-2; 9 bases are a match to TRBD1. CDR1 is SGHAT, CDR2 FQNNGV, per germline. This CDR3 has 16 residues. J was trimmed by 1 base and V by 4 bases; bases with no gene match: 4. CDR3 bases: TGTGCCAGCAGCTCCCGGGACAGGGAGAACACCGGGGAGCTGTTTTTT. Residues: CASSSRDRENTGELFF.

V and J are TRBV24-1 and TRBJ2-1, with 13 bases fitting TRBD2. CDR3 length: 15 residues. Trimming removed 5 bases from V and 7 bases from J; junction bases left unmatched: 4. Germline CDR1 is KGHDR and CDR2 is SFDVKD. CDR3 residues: CATSAGTSGMNEQFF. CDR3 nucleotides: TGTGCCACCAGTGCCGGGACTAGCGGGATGAATGAGCAGTTCTTC.

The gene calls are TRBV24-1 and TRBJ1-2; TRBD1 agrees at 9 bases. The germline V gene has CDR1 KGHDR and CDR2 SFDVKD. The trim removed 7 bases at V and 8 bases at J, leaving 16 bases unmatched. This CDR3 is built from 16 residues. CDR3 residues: CATRRTGAPPGEGYTF. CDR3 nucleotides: TGTGCCACCAGGAGGACAGGGGCCCCGCCGGGGGAGGGCTACACCTTC.

As DNA, the CDR3 is TGTGCCAGCAGTTTAACTCGGCAGCCCCAGCATTTT. Amino acid sequence: CASSLTRQPQHF. The chain has TRBV28 and TRBJ1-5; no clear D gene. This CDR3 spans 12 amino acids. Germline V gene data show CDR1 as MDHEN and CDR2 as SYDVKM. Trimming took off 2 bases at V and 7 bases at J, with 6 bases between the two ends.

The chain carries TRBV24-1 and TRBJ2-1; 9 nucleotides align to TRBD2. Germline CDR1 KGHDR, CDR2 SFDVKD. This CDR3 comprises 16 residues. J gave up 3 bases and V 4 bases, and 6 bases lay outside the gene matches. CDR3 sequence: CATSEGTSSYYNEQFF. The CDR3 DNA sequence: TGTGCCACCAGTGAAGGGACTAGCTCATACTACAATGAGCAGTTCTTC.

The CDR3 loop is CASSFWGAVTSGTQTDTQYF. In DNA, the CDR3 is TGTGCCAGCAGTTTTTGGGGGGCGGTAACTAGCGGGACACAAACAGATACGCAGTATTTT. This chain links TRBV28 with TRBJ2-3, with TRBD2 matching over 10 bases. The V gene end was trimmed by 3 bases and the J gene end by 3 bases; junction bases not matched to a gene: 18. Per germline, CDR1 MDHEN and CDR2 SYDVKM. The CDR3 runs to 20 residues.

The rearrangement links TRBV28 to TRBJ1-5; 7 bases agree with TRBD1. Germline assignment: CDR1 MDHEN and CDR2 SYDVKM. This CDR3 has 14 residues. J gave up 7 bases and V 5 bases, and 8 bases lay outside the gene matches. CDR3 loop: CASSTTSDRQPQHF. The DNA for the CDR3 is TGTGCCAGCAGTACTACGTCGGACAGGCAGCCCCAGCATTTT.